Sequencing of this TCR beta chain was carried out in a study of T cell responses to AZD1222 COVID-19 vaccine (dated by TCRdb to about 2021). Turning to the overall study: TCR sequencing covered more than 230 trial participants: 207 given two doses of AZD1222 and 26 given two doses of MenACWY control vaccine. Trial participants were enrolled into age subgroups of 18-55, 56-69 and 70-plus years, which contained about 150, 27 and 61 TCR-sequenced participants, respectively. What the work shows at the level of the full study, not this receptor alone: Spike-specific TCR breadth and depth rose significantly after two AZD1222 doses compared with day 0 and with MenACWY recipients. Because no day 14 peak-response samples were available, the repertoires could be characterized only after the peak T cell response. The whole spike protein was spanned by vaccine-associated CD4 TCRs, and dominant responses were seen in regions 160-218 and 743-854. Most participants were white British and females outnumbered males, and the authors suggested that clonal diversity may have been underestimated. Nearly half of unique spike-specific TCRs reportedly recognized epitopes outside regions mutated in the B.1.351 and B.1.1.7 variants. Conclusions about previously exposed vaccinees were limited because only six AZD1222 recipients were SARS-CoV-2 seropositive at baseline. In the small 56-69-year group, the increase in depth fell short of significance, most likely because of low power.

About this clone: Its antigen is unknown. No clone much larger than this one lies a single base away; base qualities are absent.

Clipping removes 4 bases from V and 15 bases from J, with 20 as the unmatched junction base count. CDR1 and CDR2 are read off the germline V gene as LGHNA and YNFKEQ. Its CDR3 holds 16 amino acids, cysteine through phenylalanine. This entry keeps only the CDR3 DNA: 48 bases, framed from base 1. Interpreted using the paper, the time point label stands for: about 28 days (+/-7) after the second vaccine dose. In light of the paper, this sample's treatment or condition label describes: meningococcal conjugate vaccine given as trial control. The vaccinee samples were drawn from two UK trials, COV001 and COV002, one of which was a single-blind randomized controlled phase 2/3 trial testing AZD1222 (ChAdOx1 nCoV-19) in healthy adults. For TCRbeta chain sequencing, PBMC samples were collected from trial participants at day 0 and at day 28 after the second dose. The CDR3 regions of human TCRbeta chains were analyzed by immunosequencing. The study's processing was this. Repertoire TCRs were checked for matches against a reference library of SARS-CoV-2-specific TCRs that had been generated using the MIRA antigen-specificity platform. Breadth meant the fraction of unique TCRs that were SARS-CoV-2-associated, whereas depth meant the fraction of total T cells that were SARS-CoV-2-associated. Using the MIRA data, each spike-specific TCR was assigned both to the spike region to which the TCR was reactive and to a CD4 or CD8 class. Log10-transformed breadth and depth values were compared by one-way ANOVA with Sidak's multiple comparisons tests. As stored in TCRdb, this immuneACCESS dataset retains in-frame rearrangements with V and J assigned. A fraction of the clones does not appear; measured against another copy, unresolved V genes explain less than half of the discrepancy, and the remainder lacks a known reason. D and trimming come from the DNA, and the V and J calls and clone size come from that table. The sample table shows about 180,000 clones, and 85% to 90% are seen once. The ten most abundant clones make up around 4.5% of the sample.

The sample was peripheral blood, taken 28 days after the second dose of the MenACWY control vaccine. The receptor comes from an adult who received the MenACWY meningococcal vaccine as a control. The sequence joins TRBV4-2 to TRBJ2-1; 8 of the junction bases match TRBD1. CDR3 protein: CASSPWTGPGAGHPFF. The DNA is as follows: TGTGCCAGCAGCCCCTGGACAGGGCCGGGGGCGGGTCATCCGTTCTTC.